A selection of T cell receptor beta chains follows, all from one sample in a study of cytomegalovirus exposure and HLA in healthy donors. Profiling relied on immunoSEQ multiplex PCR, and the TCRdb table lists in-frame clones only, not all of them. The sample yields some 190,000 clones, about four fifths seen once. Sequenced sample: PBMCs. The receptors shown here come from a female donor in good health and CMV-seronegative. CDR3s include the opening cysteine and the closing phenylalanine or tryptophan. The D gene is left open where the match is weak. Clone size is given for some rows only: seen once, a few or many times, or a class if the clone is expanded.

>TRBV6-1|TRBJ1-1|.|.
TGTGCCAGCAGAGCGGGGGGCGACTCTGAAGCTTTCTTT
CASRAGGDSEAFF
>TRBV2|TRBJ2-2|.|.
TGTGCCAGCATGGAGGGCCTCACCGGGGAGCTGTTTTTT
CASMEGLTGELFF
>TRBV5-4|TRBJ1-2|.|.
TGTGCCAGCAGCTTGAGGGTACAGGGTTTGGGTGGCTACACCTTC
CASSLRVQGLGGYTF
>TRBV7-9|TRBJ2-7|.|once
TGTGCCAGCAGCTTAAGGGAGAGCTCCTACGAGCAGTACTTC
CASSLRESSYEQYF
>TRBV7-9|TRBJ1-1|TRBD1|.
TGTGCCAGCAGCCGGACAGGGGAGAACACTGAAGCTTTCTTT
CASSRTGENTEAFF
>TRBV27|TRBJ2-3|.|.
TGTGCCAGCAGTTTATCTCTAGGTCTAGGTACAGATACGCAGTATTTT
CASSLSLGLGTDTQYF
>TRBV15|TRBJ2-7|TRBD2|.
TGTGCCACCAGCAGAGAACCGTCGGGACTAGCGGGAAACGAGCAGTACTTC
CATSREPSGLAGNEQYF
>TRBV6-1|TRBJ2-1|TRBD2|.
TGTGCCAGCAGTGAAAGGACTAGCGGGGGGCTTCAGTTCTTC
CASSERTSGGLQFF
>TRBV19|TRBJ2-7|TRBD1|.
TGTGCCAGTAGTATCTCGACAGGGCCACCCTACGAGCAGTACTTC
CASSISTGPPYEQYF
>TRBV7-2|TRBJ2-1|TRBD1|.
TGTGCCAGCAGCTTGACAGGGGGCCAGTTCTTC
CASSLTGGQFF
>TRBV7-9|TRBJ1-1|.|.
TGTGCCAGCAGCTTAGACCCCAGGGGCAGGGGTTGGAGCACTGAAGCTTTCTTT
CASSLDPRGRGWSTEAFF
>TRBV4-2|TRBJ1-2|TRBD1|.
TGTGCCAGCAGCCAAGGGACAGGGGCCGGCTACACCTTC
CASSQGTGAGYTF
>TRBV2|TRBJ2-5|.|.
TGTGCCAGCAGTGAAGCTAGGACTCCTCAGCAGACCCAGTACTTC
CASSEARTPQQTQYF
>TRBV27|TRBJ2-2|TRBD2|.
TGTGCCAGCAGGCCCCTAGCGGGAGAATGGACCGGGGAGCTGTTTTTT
CASRPLAGEWTGELFF
>TRBV5-1|TRBJ2-7|.|.
TGCGCCAGCAGCTTGCGTCAGGGACTCATCCACGAGCAGTACTTC
CASSLRQGLIHEQYF
>TRBV6-1|TRBJ2-7|.|.
TGTGCCAGCATCGGGACTCGAGGCCTCTCCTACGAGCAGTACTTC
CASIGTRGLSYEQYF
>TRBV6-1|TRBJ1-6|TRBD1|.
TGTGCCAGCAGTGACCTGACAGGGAATTCACCCCTCCACTTT
CASSDLTGNSPLHF